One and the same sample provided the 10 T cell receptor beta chains below, sequenced in a study of blood T cell repertoires in COVID-19. The data were produced by immunoSEQ multiplex PCR, yet TCRdb's version contains in-frame clones alone and is incomplete. Of 270,000 or so clones listed, more than 75% are singletons. The sample taken for sequencing was PBMCs or T cells enriched from blood (not recorded which). These receptors were obtained from a woman between 18 and 30 years old who had recovered from COVID-19.

The chain employs TRBV14 and TRBJ2-3; possible D gene TRBD2, 5 bases. CDR3 length: 13 residues. The germline gives CDR1 SGHDN, CDR2 FVKESK. Between the trimmed V and J ends, which lost 1 base and 12 bases, there was a span of 14 bases. The CDR3 loop reads CASSQALAWIQYF. In DNA form, the CDR3 reads TGTGCCAGCAGCCAAGCCCTAGCTTGGATTCAGTATTTT.

The chain uses TRBV4-2 and TRBJ2-2, with D perhaps TRBD2 (6 bases). The CDR3 is made up of 18 amino acids. Germline V gene sequence: CDR1 LGHNA, CDR2 YNFKEQ. V was pared by 1 base and J by 4 bases, with 19 bases between. DNA for the CDR3: TGTGCCAGCAGCCAAGCCCGAGACACCGCGGAGGGCACCGGGGAGCTGTTTTTT. Translated: CASSQARDTAEGTGELFF.

This rearrangement joins TRBV3-1 (or the pseudogene TRBV3-2) to TRBJ1-6, with D possibly being TRBD1 (6 bases). CDR3 length equals 14 residues. Trimming removed 5 bases at V and 5 bases at J, with 10 bases between. CDR1 and CDR2 (germline): LGHDT, YNNKEL (reference sequence). In DNA, the CDR3 is TGTGCCAGCAGCTGGACAGCGAATAATTCACCCCTCCACTTT. It yields the protein CASSWTANNSPLHF.

In regard to this clone: A read error may produce the germline difference seen at one junction end. This sequence joins TRBV7-2 and TRBJ2-3; D perhaps matches TRBD1 (6 bases). Germline assignment: CDR1 SGHTA and CDR2 FQGNSA. CDR3 length equals 16 residues. The CDR3 DNA sequence: TGTGCCAGCAGCTTAATGACAGGCAGCCCCACAAATACGCAGTATTTT. It codes for CASSLMTGSPTNTQYF. Full variable domain (remainder filled in from reference TRBV7-2 and TRBJ2-3): GAGVSQSPSNKVTEKGKDVELRCDPISGHTALYWYRQSLGQGLEFLIYFQGNSAPDKSGLPSDRFSAERTGGSVSTLTIQRTQQEDSAVYLCASSLMTGSPTNTQYFGPGTRLTVL.

The rearrangement joins TRBV15 to TRBJ1-2, with TRBD1 matching over 7 bases. The CDR3 extends over 16 amino acids. The V and J ends lost 1 base and 7 bases, in that order; junction bases with no gene match: 12. Germline values: CDR1 LNHNV, CDR2 YYDKDF (reference sequence). The CDR3 reads CATSRAGKGGSFGYTF. CDR3 DNA: TGTGCCACCAGCAGAGCGGGGAAAGGGGGCTCCTTTGGCTACACCTTC.

This chain uses TRBV7-8 with TRBJ2-2, with 8 bases lining up with TRBD1. Germline V gives CDR1 SGHVS, CDR2 FQNEAQ. The V and J ends lost 2 bases and 4 bases, in that order; junction bases with no gene match: 6. The CDR3 has 16 residues. CDR3 coding DNA: TGTGCCAGCAGCTTACTCGGACAGGGTGTCACCGGGGAGCTGTTTTTT. It codes for CASSLLGQGVTGELFF.

The V call is TRBV10-3, the J call TRBJ2-3; 11 bases are a match to TRBD2. Trimming removed 2 bases from V and 3 bases from J; junction bases left unmatched: 7. Per the germline V gene, CDR1 is ENHRY and CDR2 is SYGVKD. The CDR3 extends over 17 amino acids. CDR3 coding DNA: TGTGCCATCAGTGAGACTAGCGGGAGTATGAGTACAGATACGCAGTATTTT. Its translation is CAISETSGSMSTDTQYF.

The J gene is TRBJ2-7, the V gene TRBV4-2; D gene ambiguous. V was trimmed by 0 bases and J by 2 bases, leaving 11 bases between them. CDR3 length: 15 residues. CDR1 and CDR2 (germline): LGHNA, YNFKEQ. The CDR3 here is CASSQDSRGTYEQYF. Written as DNA, the CDR3 is TGTGCCAGCAGCCAAGATTCTCGCGGAACCTACGAGCAGTACTTC.

This chain connects TRBV2 to TRBJ2-3; 8 bases fit TRBD2. CDR3 length equals 16 residues. CDR1 and CDR2 from the germline V gene are SNHLY and FYNNEI. The ends lost 5 bases at V and 0 bases at J; junction bases unmatched: 7. CDR3 nucleotides: TGTGCCAGCAGTCGCCGGGGGGGTTCTAGCACAGATACGCAGTATTTT. It codes for CASSRRGGSSTDTQYF.

The gene calls are TRBV6-6 and TRBJ2-7, with D unclear. V was pared by 6 bases and J by 2 bases, with 8 bases between. Per germline, CDR1 MNHNY and CDR2 SVGAGI (reference sequence). The length of the CDR3 is 12 residues. For the CDR3, the DNA is TGTGCCAGCAGCGCCGACACCTACGAGCAGTACTTC. This translates into CASSADTYEQYF.